The T cell receptor beta chain described here comes from a study of beta chain features in type 1 diabetes. For the study at large: All of the samples together had approximately 99 million sorted cells examined. Findings and caveats of the study: It was not settled here whether HLA type affects TCRB rearrangement. Researchers report that Type 1 diabetes patients had moderately but significantly shorter TCRB CDR3s across all four CD4+ subsets.

As every portion of the isolated RNA was reverse transcribed, the sequencing read expressed TCRB transcripts. Assay used: immunoSEQ multiplex PCR; TCRdb lists only in-frame clones, some missing. The sample gives hundreds of thousands of clones, roughly an eighth of which show up once; 0.03% to 0.04% is in the top ten. The V end lost 0 bases, the J end lost 7 bases, and 3 bases lay between the germline ends. Germline values: CDR1 SGDLS, CDR2 YYNGEE. CDR3 length: 11 residues. Using CD45RO/CCR7/CD25/CD127/CD95/CD27, CD4+ naive, central memory, regulatory and stem cell-like memory cells were sorted. This clone was counted a few times. Its specificity is unknown.

The sample consisted of naive CD4+ T cells from blood. This chain uses TRBV9 with TRBJ2-3, with no clear D. The source of this sequence is a man between 18 and 29 years old with type 1 diabetes. The CDR3 loop is CASSVVNTQYF. The CDR3 DNA follows: TGTGCCAGCAGCGTAGTAAATACGCAGTATTTT. The full variable domain, in which reference TRBV9 and TRBJ2-3 provide the parts outside the CDR3, is DSGVTQTPKHLITATGQRVTLRCSPRSGDLSVYWYQQSLDQGLQFLIQYYNGEERAKGNILERFSAQQFPDLHSELNLSSLELGDSALYFCASSVVNTQYFGPGTRLTVL.